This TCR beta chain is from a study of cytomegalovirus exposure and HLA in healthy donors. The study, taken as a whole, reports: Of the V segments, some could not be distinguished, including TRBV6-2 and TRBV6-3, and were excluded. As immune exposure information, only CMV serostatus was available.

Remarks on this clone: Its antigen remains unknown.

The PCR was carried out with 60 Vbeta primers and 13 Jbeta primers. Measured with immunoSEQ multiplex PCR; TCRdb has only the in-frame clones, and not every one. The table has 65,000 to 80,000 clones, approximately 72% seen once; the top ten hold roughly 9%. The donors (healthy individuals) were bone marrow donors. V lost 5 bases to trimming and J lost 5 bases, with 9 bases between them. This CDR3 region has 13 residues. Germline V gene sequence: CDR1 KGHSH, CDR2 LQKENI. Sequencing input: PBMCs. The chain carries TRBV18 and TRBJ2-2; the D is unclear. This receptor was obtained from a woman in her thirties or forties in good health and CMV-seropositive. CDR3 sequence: CASSERETGELFF. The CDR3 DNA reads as TGTGCCAGCTCAGAACGCGAGACCGGGGAGCTGTTTTTT.